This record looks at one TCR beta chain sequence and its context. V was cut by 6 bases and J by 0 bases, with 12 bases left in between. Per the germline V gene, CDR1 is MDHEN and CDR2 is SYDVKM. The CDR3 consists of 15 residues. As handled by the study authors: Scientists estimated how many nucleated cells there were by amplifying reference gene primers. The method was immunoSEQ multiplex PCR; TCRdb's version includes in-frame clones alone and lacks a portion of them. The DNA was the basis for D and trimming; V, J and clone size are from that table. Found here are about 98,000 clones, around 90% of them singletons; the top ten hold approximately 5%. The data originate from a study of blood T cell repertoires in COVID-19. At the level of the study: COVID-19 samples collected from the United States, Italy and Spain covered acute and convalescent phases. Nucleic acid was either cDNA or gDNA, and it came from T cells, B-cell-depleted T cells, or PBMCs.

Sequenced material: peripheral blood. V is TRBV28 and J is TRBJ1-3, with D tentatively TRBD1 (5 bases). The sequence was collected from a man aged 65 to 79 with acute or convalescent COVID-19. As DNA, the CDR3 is TGTGCCAGCAGCTTCGACAGTAACTCTGGAAACACCATATATTTT. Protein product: CASSFDSNSGNTIYF.